These 16 T cell receptor beta chains originate from one sample sequenced in a study of cytotoxic CD8 clonotypes in ibrutinib-treated CLL. Sequenced by immunoSEQ multiplex PCR; TCRdb stores in-frame clones only, minus some. The sample has about 25,000 clones, approximately 70% seen once; the top ten hold about 53%. The sample consisted of PBMCs, taken at disease progression, from a patient treated with ibrutinib. The receptors originated from a human donor with chronic lymphocytic leukemia.

This clone was counted only a few times. V is TRBV7-2 and J is TRBJ1-1; possibly TRBD1 for D (5 bases). This CDR3 has 14 residues. The germline CDR1 and CDR2 sequences are SGHTA and FQGNSA. The ends were cut back, 8 bases at V and 5 bases at J, with 18 bases in the middle. CDR3 DNA: TGTGCCAGCGGCTACGGGGGAGGGAGGACTGAAGCTTTCTTT. Its translation: CASGYGGGRTEAFF.

The V gene is TRBV19, the J gene TRBJ1-1; D is ambiguous. Trimming stripped 0 bases from V and 3 bases from J, with 2 bases between. The CDR3 spans 12 residues. Germline-derived CDR1 and CDR2 are LNHDA and SQIVND (reference sequence). In nucleotides, the CDR3 is TGTGCCAGTAGTATAGACGACACTGAAGCTTTCTTT. Its protein product is CASSIDDTEAFF. The variable domain in full, completed from reference TRBV19 and TRBJ1-1, reads DGGITQSPKYLFRKEGQNVTLSCEQNLNHDAMYWYRQDPGQGLRLIYYSQIVNDFQKGDIAEGYSVSREKKESFPLTVTSAQKNPTAFYLCASSIDDTEAFFGQGTRLTVV.

This clone was observed a few times. The chain employs TRBV4-2 and TRBJ1-4; D perhaps matches TRBD1 (6 bases). The ends were cut back, 1 base at V and 4 bases at J, with 19 bases in the middle. The CDR3 is 18 residues long. From germline, CDR1 is LGHNA and CDR2 YNFKEQ. The CDR3 loop reads CASSQGRVGGALNEKLFF. CDR3 DNA: TGTGCCAGCAGCCAAGGACGAGTAGGGGGGGCTCTTAATGAAAAACTGTTTTTT.

The V call is TRBV5-5, the J call TRBJ2-1; D gene unclear. Trimming took off 4 bases at V and 7 bases at J, with 21 bases between the two ends. Per germline, CDR1 SGHKS and CDR2 YYEKEE (reference sequence). CDR3 length: 16 amino acids. The CDR3 here is CASSPWSRPEQNEQFF. The CDR3 nucleotides read TGTGCCAGCAGCCCCTGGTCAAGGCCAGAGCAAAATGAGCAGTTCTTC. Full variable domain (missing parts from reference TRBV5-5 and TRBJ2-1): DAGVTQSPTHLIKTRGQQVTLRCSPISGHKSVSWYQQVLGQGPQFIFQYYEKEERGRGNFPDRFSARQFPNYSSELNVNALLLGDSALYLCASSPWSRPEQNEQFFGPGTRLTVL.

CDR3: CASSGSDVVAYEQYF. In DNA form, the CDR3 reads TGCGCCAGCAGCGGTTCGGACGTGGTGGCCTACGAGCAGTACTTC. This chain uses TRBV5-1 with TRBJ2-7, with D unclear. From germline, CDR1 is SGHRS and CDR2 YFSETQ. The CDR3 loop spans 15 amino acids. Trimming shortened V by 4 bases and J by 2 bases, and 16 bases separated the two germline ends.

The J gene is TRBJ2-4, the V gene TRBV4-1, with 12 bases fitting TRBD2. The V gene end was trimmed by 4 bases and the J gene end by 3 bases; junction bases not matched to a gene: 7. Per the germline V gene, CDR1 is MGHRA and CDR2 is YSYEKL. This CDR3 is 17 amino acids long. The CDR3 loop is CASSPITSGGHKNIQYF. In DNA form, the CDR3 reads TGCGCCAGCAGCCCCATCACTAGCGGGGGGCACAAAAACATTCAGTACTTC.

The V gene is TRBV5-1, the J gene TRBJ2-3; 9 nucleotides agree with TRBD2. Germline lookup yields CDR1 SGHRS and CDR2 YFSETQ. Losses at the gene ends were 8 bases for V and 1 base for J; bases not matched to a gene: 8. The CDR3 is 15 amino acids. CDR3 in DNA: TGCGCCAGTCGTGGCGGGGGGGACGGCACAGATACGCAGTATTTT. It is translated as CASRGGGDGTDTQYF.

The chain joins TRBV5-1 to TRBJ1-3; 7 nucleotides align to TRBD1. The CDR3 length is 15 residues. With V trimmed by 5 bases and J by 1 base, 6 bases remained unmatched. Germline CDR1 is SGHRS and CDR2 is YFSETQ. The DNA of the CDR3 is TGCGCCAGCAGTCTACTACAGGGGTCTGGAAACACCATATATTTT. Protein sequence: CASSLLQGSGNTIYF.

This chain joins TRBV4-2 and TRBJ1-1; D possibly corresponds to TRBD1 (6 bases). Germline CDR1 and CDR2: LGHNA and YNFKEQ. The V end lost 4 bases, the J end lost 3 bases, and 15 bases lay between the germline ends. The CDR3 has 15 residues. In DNA, the CDR3 is TGTGCCAGCAGCCGCTCGAGGGGGGTCGACACTGAAGCTTTCTTT. It translates to CASSRSRGVDTEAFF.

The chain joins TRBV7-8 to TRBJ2-7, with 12 bases aligning to TRBD2. V lost 1 base, J lost 7 bases, and 8 bases stayed unmatched. CDR3 length: 16 amino acids. Per the germline V gene, CDR1 is SGHVS and CDR2 is FQNEAQ. CDR3 in DNA: TGTGCCAGCAGCTTAGTACTAGCGGGGGGATTGGGGGAGCAGTACTTC. Protein: CASSLVLAGGLGEQYF.

V is TRBV9 and J is TRBJ1-1; no clear D gene. Germline CDR1 reads SGDLS; CDR2 reads YYNGEE. Trimming shortened V by 0 bases and J by 0 bases, and 9 bases separated the two germline ends. The CDR3 is made up of 15 amino acids. This CDR3 is CASSVVRTLNTEAFF. The CDR3 DNA is TGTGCCAGCAGCGTAGTAAGGACCCTGAACACTGAAGCTTTCTTT.

The CDR3 region has the DNA TGCGCCAGCAGTGAGGTGGCGGGTACGCAGTATTTT. This sequence encodes CASSEVAGTQYF. J is TRBJ2-3 and V is TRBV10-2, with D possibly TRBD2 on 5 matching bases. V gave up 2 bases and J gave up 8 bases, with 8 bases separating them. The V gene's germline CDR1 is WSHSY and CDR2 SAAADI. The CDR3 covers 12 residues.

A few counts support this clone. This rearrangement joins TRBV13 to TRBJ2-4; 10 nucleotides agree with TRBD1. The CDR3 totals 15 residues. Per germline, CDR1 PRHDT and CDR2 FYEKMQ (reference sequence). Trimming at V came to 4 bases and at J to 8 bases, leaving 8 bases not matched to a gene. CDR3 loop: CASSSSGQGPYIQYF. Written as DNA, the CDR3 is TGTGCCAGCAGCTCCTCGGGACAGGGGCCATACATTCAGTACTTC.

In its sample, this clone was seen a few times. The rearrangement links TRBV4-1 to TRBJ1-3; the D is unclear. V lost 4 bases and J 2 bases, leaving 12 bases between the germline ends. Germline V gene data show CDR1 as MGHRA and CDR2 as YSYEKL. The CDR3 length is 15 residues. CDR3 DNA sequence: TGCGCCAGCAGCCCCAACGGATCTCCTGGAAACACCATATATTTT. Translation: CASSPNGSPGNTIYF.

The chain uses TRBV5-4 and TRBJ1-2; D call uncertain. The V end lost 4 bases, the J end lost 2 bases, and 6 bases lay between the germline ends. This CDR3 spans 12 amino acids. Germline V CDR1 and CDR2: SGHNT, YYREEE (reference sequence). DNA of the CDR3: TGTGCCAGCAGCGCCTTCAACTATGGCTACACCTTC. This gives the protein CASSAFNYGYTF.

The chain is built from TRBV6-5 and TRBJ1-1; tentative D call: TRBD1 (5 bases). This CDR3 contains 13 residues. Germline-derived CDR1 and CDR2 are MNHEY and SVGAGI. The V end was cut by 5 bases, the J end by 3 bases, with 10 bases between. The CDR3 DNA follows: TGTGCCAGCAGTCTCGGGGGAGACACTGAAGCTTTCTTT. Translating gives CASSLGGDTEAFF.